This is a list of T cell receptor beta chains from one sample in a study of OX40 agonist ivuxolimab in advanced cancers. Sequencing was performed with immunoSEQ multiplex PCR; in TCRdb, only in-frame clones are kept and a portion is missing. Of over 50,000 clones in the sample, 82% were seen once. This specimen was CD4+ or CD8+ T cells sorted from blood, taken in a trial of the OX40 agonist ivuxolimab. All receptors come from an adult with an advanced solid tumor such as melanoma, head and neck, liver or kidney cancer. Both conserved end residues are part of each CDR3. A D gene is named only where the DNA matches it firmly. Only some rows state a clone size, as once, few, many or a class for expanded clones.

D gene,clone size,J gene,V gene,CDR3 DNA,CDR3 protein
NA,NA,TRBJ2-4,TRBV19,TGTGCCAGTAGCCCCACAAGGGGTATAGCCAAAAACATTCAGTACTTC,CASSPTRGIAKNIQYF
NA,NA,TRBJ2-1,TRBV4-3,TGCGCCAGCAGCCAAGAACTACTCGATGAGCAGTTCTTC,CASSQELLDEQFF
TRBD2,once,TRBJ2-5,TRBV11-2,TGTGCCAGCAGCTTAGATGCTAGCGGGAGGCAAGAGACCCAGTACTTC,CASSLDASGRQETQYF
NA,NA,TRBJ2-5,TRBV6-5,TGTGCCAGCAGTTACGGCGGCCAGGGATGGGAGACCCAGTACTTC,CASSYGGQGWETQYF
NA,NA,TRBJ2-3,TRBV6-6,TGTGCCAGCAGACCGGCTAGGAGAGATACGCAGTATTTT,CASRPARRDTQYF
NA,NA,TRBJ2-1,TRBV20-1,TGCAGCGCTAGAGGTGGCGTTGAGCAGTTCTTC,CSARGGVEQFF
NA,NA,TRBJ2-3,TRBV6-5,TGTGCCAGCAGTTACTCTGGGGACCGGGGCACAGATACGCAGTATTTT,CASSYSGDRGTDTQYF
NA,NA,TRBJ2-5,TRBV7-9,TGTGCCAGCAGCCCCCCTCGGGCCGGAGAGACCCAGTACTTC,CASSPPRAGETQYF
NA,NA,TRBJ2-3,TRBV7-8,TGTGCCAGCAGCTCCCGGACTGGGCGAACAGATACGCAGTATTTT,CASSSRTGRTDTQYF
NA,NA,TRBJ2-2,TRBV27,TGTGCCAGCAGTGCAGGCGGGGAGCTGTTTTTT,CASSAGGELFF
TRBD2,NA,TRBJ2-1,TRBV28,TGTGCCAGCATAAACCCTTCCGGGACTAGCGGGATCAACGACAATGAGCAGTTCTTC,CASINPSGTSGINDNEQFF
NA,few,TRBJ2-3,TRBV10-3,TGTGCCATCAGTGAGGAATGGGATACGCAGTATTTT,CAISEEWDTQYF
NA,few,TRBJ2-5,TRBV18,TGTGCCAGCTCACCGGGACTTTCCCAAGAGACCCAGTACTTC,CASSPGLSQETQYF
TRBD2,NA,TRBJ2-7,TRBV5-1,TGCGCCAGCAGCTTGGGTAGCCTAGCGGGAGAATTGTACGAGCAGTACTTC,CASSLGSLAGELYEQYF
NA,few,TRBJ2-5,TRBV7-8,TGTGCCAGCAGTCCGCGGGCGCTAGAGACCCAGTACTTC,CASSPRALETQYF
NA,NA,TRBJ1-1,TRBV5-1,TGCGCCAGCAGCCAGGGAGCGTTGAACACTGAAGCTTTCTTT,CASSQGALNTEAFF
TRBD1,NA,TRBJ1-2,TRBV18,TGTGCCAGCTCACCACGGGGACAGCGGGCGGATGGCTACACCTTC,CASSPRGQRADGYTF
NA,NA,TRBJ2-3,TRBV2,TGTGCCAGCAGTGAAATGACAAAGGGTACGCAGTATTTT,CASSEMTKGTQYF
NA,NA,TRBJ1-2,TRBV9,TGTGCCAGCAGCGTAGGGCAGGGAGACTATGGCTACACCTTC,CASSVGQGDYGYTF
TRBD1,NA,TRBJ2-6,TRBV18,TGTGCCAGCTCAGGGACAGGGCCTTCAGGGGCCAACGTCCTGACTTTC,CASSGTGPSGANVLTF
TRBD2,NA,TRBJ2-7,TRBV19,TGTGCCAGTAGTCCCCGGACTAGCGGGAGCGAGCAGTACTTC,CASSPRTSGSEQYF
TRBD2,NA,TRBJ2-3,TRBV19,TGTGCCAGCAAGGGACTAGGCAGCACAGATACGCAGTATTTT,CASKGLGSTDTQYF
TRBD2,NA,TRBJ2-3,TRBV5-1,TGCGCCAGCAGCCCCTCAACTAGCGCAAGGACAGATACGCAGTATTTT,CASSPSTSARTDTQYF
NA,NA,TRBJ1-4,TRBV5-4,TGTGCCAGCAGCTCAGGGAAGTCGACTAATGAAAAACTGTTTTTT,CASSSGKSTNEKLFF
TRBD1,once,TRBJ2-5,TRBV9,TGTGCCAGCAGCGTAGCGGGTGAGGGCAGGGGGTTGGAGACCCAGTACTTC,CASSVAGEGRGLETQYF
TRBD2,NA,TRBJ2-7,TRBV7-2,TGTGCCAGCAGCCCCGGGGGGGCTAGCGGGGACACCTACGAGCAGTACTTC,CASSPGGASGDTYEQYF
TRBD2,NA,TRBJ2-1,TRBV7-2,TGTGCCAGCAGCCCACCCAGCGGGGGGTACAATGAGCAGTTCTTC,CASSPPSGGYNEQFF
NA,NA,TRBJ1-5,TRBV5-4,TGTGCCAGCAGCTCGCCTCACAGGGAAGGGGATCAGCCCCAGCATTTT,CASSSPHREGDQPQHF
NA,NA,TRBJ2-5,TRBV6-4,TGTGCCAGCAGTGACTCGGGTGGGAGAGGAGAGACCCAGTACTTC,CASSDSGGRGETQYF
NA,NA,TRBJ2-7,TRBV2,TGTGCCAGCAGTGAATTCCCCTACGAGCAGTACTTC,CASSEFPYEQYF
TRBD2,NA,TRBJ2-2,TRBV4-2,TGTGCCAGCAGCCAAGATGCTAGCGGGAGAACGGACACCGGGGAGCTGTTTTTT,CASSQDASGRTDTGELFF
NA,NA,TRBJ1-5,TRBV7-6,TGTGCCAGCAGCTTCGGTAGCAATCAGCCCCAGCATTTT,CASSFGSNQPQHF
NA,NA,TRBJ1-1,TRBV10-3,TGTGCCATAAAGACCCCTAGGGGGAACACTGAAGCTTTCTTT,CAIKTPRGNTEAFF
TRBD1,once,TRBJ2-5,TRBV27,TGTGCCAGCAGTTTATATGCGGACAGGGAGACCCAGTACTTC,CASSLYADRETQYF
NA,NA,TRBJ2-5,TRBV30,TGTGCCTGGGCCCAGCGGGAAGAGACCCAGTACTTC,CAWAQREETQYF
TRBD1,few,TRBJ1-5,TRBV6-1,TGTGCCAGCAGTGCCCAGGGGGACCAGCCCCAGCATTTT,CASSAQGDQPQHF
TRBD2,NA,TRBJ2-7,TRBV11-2,TGTGCCAGCAGCTTTCCTAGGTCTAGCGGGAGGGTGAGCTACGAGCAGTACTTC,CASSFPRSSGRVSYEQYF
NA,NA,TRBJ2-1,TRBV4-3,TGCGCCAGCAGCCTAGCTGGAGACAGGGCGGGGGAGCAGTTCTTC,CASSLAGDRAGEQFF
TRBD2,NA,TRBJ2-1,TRBV2,TGTGCCAGCAGACGGGAGGAGGGGTACAATGAGCAGTTCTTC,CASRREEGYNEQFF
NA,once,TRBJ2-5,TRBV5-6,TGTGCCAGCAGCTTGCCCCCGAGATCGGAGACCCAGTACTTC,CASSLPPRSETQYF
NA,NA,TRBJ2-7,TRBV30,TGTGCCTGGGGGGCCCTCTACGAGCAGTACTTC,CAWGALYEQYF
NA,NA,TRBJ1-3,TRBV19,TGTGCCAGTAGAGGTAGAAGAGGAAACACCATATATTTT,CASRGRRGNTIYF
NA,once,TRBJ1-1,TRBV2,TGTGCCAGCACCAACGGTGGGAACACTGAAGCTTTCTTT,CASTNGGNTEAFF
NA,NA,TRBJ1-2,TRBV25-1,TGTGCCAGCAGTGCCGTGGGGGAGGAAGGGGACTATGGCTACACCTTC,CASSAVGEEGDYGYTF
TRBD1,NA,TRBJ2-2,TRBV11-2,TGTGCCAGCATGACAGGGGCGGGCACCGGGGAGCTGTTTTTT,CASMTGAGTGELFF
NA,NA,TRBJ1-4,TRBV15,TGTGCCACCAGCTCGAGGGGTGCTGTAACTAATGAAAAACTGTTTTTT,CATSSRGAVTNEKLFF